The 27 T cell receptor beta chains below were found in one sample sequenced in a study of blood T cell repertoires in COVID-19 (dated by TCRdb to 2020 to 2022). The library was generated by the immunoSEQ multiplex PCR assay. TCRdb limited this immuneACCESS table to in-frame rearrangements with V and J called. A share of clones is missing; checked studies link under half to unresolved V genes, and the rest is unexplained. In all, the sample holds some 370,000 clones, and 75% to 90% of those were seen once. In total, the top ten clones hold 5% to 5.5% of the sample. What was sequenced was PBMCs or T cells enriched from blood (not recorded which). Receptors were obtained from a woman aged 45-65 years who had recovered from COVID-19.

CDR3 protein: CASSRRGPREGYGYTF. CDR3 coding DNA: TGTGCCAGCAGCCGCCGGGGCCCACGGGAGGGCTATGGCTACACCTTC. V usage is TRBV7-9 and J usage is TRBJ1-2, with a possible D match to TRBD1 (5 bases). This CDR3 spans 16 amino acids. The V end lost 5 bases, the J end lost 4 bases, and 20 bases lay between the germline ends. The germline CDR1 and CDR2 sequences are SEHNR and FQNEAQ (reference sequence).

The chain carries TRBV7-2 and TRBJ2-3; 12 nucleotides agree with TRBD2. The germline gives CDR1 SGHTA, CDR2 FQGNSA. J gave up 4 bases and V 5 bases, and 7 bases lay outside the gene matches. CDR3 length: 16 amino acids. CDR3 nucleotides: TGTGCCAGCAGCATAAGACTAGCGGGAGTGGCAGATACGCAGTATTTT. This gives the protein CASSIRLAGVADTQYF.

In its sample, this clone was seen once. CDR3: CASSTTGENQPQHF. DNA of the CDR3: TGTGCCAGTAGTACGACAGGAGAGAATCAGCCCCAGCATTTT. This chain links TRBV19 with TRBJ1-5, with D possibly TRBD1 on 6 matching bases. Per the germline V gene, CDR1 is LNHDA and CDR2 is SQIVND (reference sequence). CDR3 length: 14 residues. Trimming left V 4 bases short and J 4 bases short, with 11 bases between.

The rearrangement links TRBV5-8 to TRBJ2-7; TRBD2 is a possible D gene (5 bases). V was shortened by 4 bases and J by 6 bases, with 20 bases between the two germline ends. This CDR3 has 15 residues. Germline V gene sequence: CDR1 SGHTS, CDR2 YDEGEE. CDR3 bases: TGTGCCAGCAGCCCGGTCGCCCGAGGGCTCTCCGAGCAGTACTTC. As protein: CASSPVARGLSEQYF.

The rearrangement joins TRBV7-9 to TRBJ2-7; D is unclear. Germline CDR1 is SEHNR and CDR2 is FQNEAQ (reference sequence). The CDR3 has 11 residues. Deletions cut 4 bases from V and 6 bases from J, with 7 bases between. The DNA of the CDR3 is TGTGCCAGCAGCTCGGTCTCCGAGCAGTACTTC. Translation: CASSSVSEQYF.

CDR3 region: CASGLPGGDTQYF. DNA of the CDR3: TGTGCTAGTGGTTTACCGGGGGGAGATACGCAGTATTTT. The chain carries TRBV12-5 and TRBJ2-3; 7 positions match TRBD2. The CDR3 contains 13 residues. The germline V gene encodes CDR1 LGHNT and CDR2 FRNRAP. Trimming cost V 3 bases and J 5 bases; bases outside gene matches: 2.

The CDR3 sequence is CASGLRGGNYEQYF. In DNA form, the CDR3 reads TGTGCCAGCGGGCTGCGGGGAGGGAACTACGAGCAGTACTTC. This chain links TRBV6-5 with TRBJ2-7; 7 nucleotides align to TRBD2. Germline V CDR1 and CDR2: MNHEY, SVGAGI. This CDR3 comprises 14 residues. The ends lost 8 bases at V and 3 bases at J; junction bases unmatched: 10.

V gene TRBV9 combines with J gene TRBJ2-3; D is uncertain. The CDR3 extends over 15 amino acids. Trimming took 5 bases from V and 0 from J, leaving 13 bases between them. Germline assignment: CDR1 SGDLS and CDR2 YYNGEE. DNA for the CDR3: TGTGCCAGCAGTCCCCCCGGTTCTAGCACAGATACGCAGTATTTT. Protein: CASSPPGSSTDTQYF.

The rearrangement joins TRBV13 to TRBJ1-1; 7 bases match TRBD1. Unmatched junction bases numbered 17, after V lost 9 bases and J lost 4 bases. CDR1 PRHDT and CDR2 FYEKMQ come from the germline V gene (reference sequence). CDR3 length: 16 amino acids. CDR3 residues: CASKVMAQGFFTEAFF. CDR3 sequence (DNA): TGTGCCAGTAAAGTCATGGCACAGGGGTTTTTCACTGAAGCTTTCTTT.

This sequence joins TRBV30 and TRBJ1-6, with D possibly being TRBD1 (6 bases). The CDR3 sequence is 13 residues long. Germline V lookup: CDR1 GTSNPN, CDR2 SVGIG (reference sequence). Trimming left V 4 bases short and J 8 bases short, with 12 bases between. CDR3: CAWTGHRDSPLHF. In DNA, the CDR3 is TGTGCCTGGACGGGCCACAGGGATTCACCCCTCCACTTT.

The chain's CDR3 is CASRRRAANTEAFF. Here the CDR3 DNA reads TGTGCCAGCAGGAGGCGGGCAGCCAACACTGAAGCTTTCTTT. This chain joins TRBV2 and TRBJ1-1; D gene unclear. CDR3 length: 14 amino acids. V dropped 6 bases and J dropped 2 bases, with 13 bases sitting between them. Germline V gene sequence: CDR1 SNHLY, CDR2 FYNNEI.

About this clone: Because the CDR3's place on the DNA is in doubt, the DNA is left out and the CDR3 is given as listed by TCRdb. The V and J genes are TRBV5-5 and TRBJ1-6. Per the germline V gene, CDR1 is SGHKS and CDR2 is YYEKEE (reference sequence). Both ends counted, the CDR3 spans 15 residues. CDR3 sequence reads: CASSTSGRANSPLHF.

The chain carries TRBV3-1 (or the pseudogene TRBV3-2) and TRBJ2-1; 14 bases match TRBD2. Germline V gene data show CDR1 as LGHDT and CDR2 as YNNKEL (reference sequence). The CDR3 contains 18 residues. V lost 7 bases, J lost 8 bases, and 16 bases stayed unmatched. Here the CDR3 reads CASKGLGTSGSPLHEQFF. The CDR3 nucleotides read TGTGCCAGCAAGGGTTTGGGGACTAGCGGGAGCCCCCTACATGAGCAGTTCTTC.

The chain employs TRBV14 and TRBJ1-3, with D maybe TRBD1 (6 bases). V dropped 4 bases and J dropped 6 bases, with 7 bases sitting between them. The germline V gene encodes CDR1 SGHDN and CDR2 FVKESK. This CDR3 has 12 residues. The DNA of the CDR3 is TGTGCCAGCAGCCGACAGGAAAACACCATATATTTT. It specifies CASSRQENTIYF.

This CDR3 is CASRKTGYNQPQHF. The CDR3 DNA is TGTGCCAGCAGAAAGACAGGGTACAATCAGCCCCAGCATTTT. The chain carries TRBV28 and TRBJ1-5, with TRBD1 matching over 7 bases. Germline values: CDR1 MDHEN, CDR2 SYDVKM. V shed 6 bases and J 3 bases; nucleotides not matched to a gene: 5. The CDR3 is 14 amino acids.

The chain has TRBV18 and TRBJ1-2; 8 nucleotides agree with TRBD1. Germline trimming cut 2 bases from V and 6 bases from J; bases unmatched to any gene: 5. CDR1 KGHSH and CDR2 LQKENI come from the germline V gene. The CDR3 extends over 14 amino acids. CDR3 region: CASSPSRQGNGYTF. The CDR3 nucleotides read TGTGCCAGCTCACCAAGCAGACAGGGGAATGGCTACACCTTC.

The CDR3 DNA reads as TGTGCCAGCAGTTACACAGGGACTGGGGCCAACGTCCTGACTTTC. It encodes CASSYTGTGANVLTF. The chain employs TRBV6-2 or TRBV6-3 and TRBJ2-6; perhaps TRBD1 as D (6 bases). Germline V gene data show CDR1 as MNHEY and CDR2 as SVGEGT. V gave up 2 bases and J gave up 2 bases, with 7 bases separating them. The CDR3 totals 15 residues.

This clone appeared once. The genes are TRBV3-1 (or the pseudogene TRBV3-2) and TRBJ1-6; 11 bases align to TRBD1. Germline CDR1 LGHDT, CDR2 YNNKEL (reference sequence). Losses at the gene ends were 4 bases for V and 8 bases for J; bases not matched to a gene: 16. There are 19 residues in the CDR3. The CDR3 bases are TGTGCCAGCAGCCCGGGGACAGGGGGAACCATAGATAATGATTCACCCCTCCACTTT. Translation gives CASSPGTGGTIDNDSPLHF.

The rearrangement uses TRBV18 and TRBJ2-7; D possibly corresponds to TRBD1 (6 bases). The CDR3 is made up of 15 amino acids. Germline values: CDR1 KGHSH, CDR2 LQKENI. Trimming took 5 bases from V and 4 from J, leaving 18 bases between them. Here the CDR3 DNA reads TGTGCCAGCTCAGACCGACAGGTTGCCAGATACGAGCAGTACTTC. Encoded protein: CASSDRQVARYEQYF.

This clone was seen a few times. The gene calls are TRBV9 and TRBJ2-1, with TRBD1 as a possible D gene (5 bases). V lost 0 bases, J lost 2 bases, and 12 bases lay in between. Germline CDR1 is SGDLS and CDR2 is YYNGEE. This CDR3 is built from 16 residues. CDR3 nucleotide sequence: TGTGCCAGCAGCGTAGATCGCCGACAGACCTACAATGAGCAGTTCTTC. This codes for CASSVDRRQTYNEQFF.

In this sample, this clone turned up once. At the DNA level, this CDR3 is encoded by other sequences in the same sample as well. This chain joins TRBV18 and TRBJ1-4; no clear D gene. Trimming took off 0 bases at V and 3 bases at J, with 8 bases between the two ends. This CDR3 contains 15 residues. The germline V gene encodes CDR1 KGHSH and CDR2 LQKENI. Here the CDR3 DNA reads TGTGCCAGCTCACCACCGGGAGGAGCTAATGAAAAACTGTTTTTT. It encodes CASSPPGGANEKLFF.

The CDR3, as DNA: TGTGCCAGTAGTACCCGGGGATATAATTCACCCCTCCACTTT. This codes for CASSTRGYNSPLHF. V usage is TRBV19 and J usage is TRBJ1-6; no definite D call. Germline-derived CDR1 and CDR2 are LNHDA and SQIVND (reference sequence). The CDR3 has 14 residues. V shed 4 bases and J shed 4 bases, with 8 bases lying between them.

This clone was seen a handful of times. DNA of the CDR3: TGTGCCAGCAGCGCCTCCGCGGGGGTAGTGTTCACAGATACGCAGTATTTT. It codes for CASSASAGVVFTDTQYF. The genes are TRBV9 and TRBJ2-3; TRBD2 agrees at 7 bases. Losses at the gene ends were 3 bases for V and 2 bases for J; bases not matched to a gene: 12. Germline V gives CDR1 SGDLS, CDR2 YYNGEE. This CDR3 spans 17 amino acids.

This clone was observed a few times. The chain recombines TRBV19 with TRBJ1-6, with 7 bases fitting TRBD1. CDR1 LNHDA and CDR2 SQIVND come from the germline V gene (reference sequence). The CDR3 loop spans 19 amino acids. V shed 5 bases and J 0 bases; nucleotides not matched to a gene: 13. This chain's CDR3 is CASSLRTGRGSSYNSPLHF. The CDR3 coding sequence is TGTGCCAGTAGTTTACGGACAGGACGGGGGAGCTCCTATAATTCACCCCTCCACTTT. The whole variable domain, filled in from reference TRBV19 and TRBJ1-6, reads DGGITQSPKYLFRKEGQNVTLSCEQNLNHDAMYWYRQDPGQGLRLIYYSQIVNDFQKGDIAEGYSVSREKKESFPLTVTSAQKNPTAFYLCASSLRTGRGSSYNSPLHFGNGTRLTVT.

This clone was counted only a few times. This chain joins TRBV7-9 and TRBJ1-1, with D possibly matching TRBD1 (6 bases). Between the trimmed V and J ends, which lost 5 bases and 1 base, there was a span of 8 bases. CDR1 is SEHNR, CDR2 FQNEAQ, per germline (reference sequence). This CDR3 region has 13 residues. The CDR3 nucleotides are TGTGCCAGCAGCCAACAGGGGAACACTGAAGCTTTCTTT. It yields the protein CASSQQGNTEAFF.

This sequence joins TRBV3-1 (or the pseudogene TRBV3-2) and TRBJ2-2, with TRBD2 matching over 10 bases. Germline values: CDR1 LGHDT, CDR2 YNNKEL (reference sequence). CDR3 length: 17 amino acids. J lost 0 bases, V lost 6 bases, and 7 bases had no gene match. CDR3: CASSTISGRTNTGELFF. The CDR3 nucleotides read TGTGCCAGCAGTACGATTAGCGGGAGGACGAACACCGGGGAGCTGTTTTTT.

The V call is TRBV7-2, the J call TRBJ1-6; possible D gene TRBD1, 6 bases. The length of the CDR3 is 14 residues. The germline V gene encodes CDR1 SGHTA and CDR2 FQGNSA. V lost 8 bases and J 7 bases, leaving 15 bases between the germline ends. The CDR3 DNA reads as TGTGCCAGCCGACCGGACAGAGGAAATTCACCCCTCCACTTT. Translating it yields CASRPDRGNSPLHF.